This T cell receptor (beta chain) was recorded in a study of T cell responses to AZD1222 COVID-19 vaccine. TCRdb's table, derived via immunoSEQ multiplex PCR, lists solely in-frame clones and lacks some. Found here are 73,000 or so clones, roughly four fifths of them singletons; the top ten hold less than 6.5%. The CDR3 length is 13 residues. With V trimmed by 3 bases and J by 7 bases, 4 bases remained unmatched. Per the germline V gene, CDR1 is SGDLS and CDR2 is YYNGEE. Sample: peripheral blood, taken on day 0 of AZD1222 vaccination. The clonotype originates from an adult in good health. The V and J genes are TRBV9 and TRBJ1-2; TRBD1 agrees at 9 bases. The CDR3 sequence is CASSGIQGAGYTF. The CDR3 DNA follows: TGTGCCAGCAGCGGAATACAGGGGGCTGGCTACACCTTC.